This T cell receptor beta chain was sequenced for a study of prognosis after radiotherapy for stage I lung cancer. Study information: Patients with stage I non-small cell lung cancer joined the study from April 2018 through January 2019. Patients numbered approximately twelve men and 6 women, aged roughly 50 to 84 with a median of approximately 74 years. Study-level findings and limits: Usage of the TRBV and TRBJ genes (in patients with versus without metastases) was reportedly different. Reduced Shannon entropy following stereotactic body radiation therapy was recorded in patients who developed distant metastases.

For this clonotype: Antigen unknown. Mismatch with germline at one junction end may stem from a read error.

Amplification of the TCR beta CDR3 (from genomic DNA) was done by two-round multiplex PCR. During first-round PCR, primers specific to each TRBV and TRBJ gene were used. TCRdb analysed the multiplex PCR reads with MiXCR anew, one entry per CDR3 protein. This table has some 14,000 distinct CDR3 sequences, roughly 31% appearing once. This material consisted of PBMCs, taken before or after stereotactic body radiation therapy (not recorded which). This TCR was sampled from a donor aged 50 or older with non-small cell lung cancer.

The DNA for the CDR3 is TGCAGTGCTAGAGATGGAAGGACTGGGACAGATAGGCAGTATTTT. Encoded protein: CSARDGRTGTDRQYF. The chain employs TRBV20-1 and TRBJ2-3, with TRBD1 matching 7 bases. Germline V gene lookup returns CDR1 DFQATT and CDR2 SNEGSKA (reference sequence). The CDR3 loop spans 15 amino acids.